The 22 T cell receptor beta chains below all came from one sample that was sequenced in a study of blood T cell repertoires in COVID-19. Assay used: immunoSEQ multiplex PCR; TCRdb lists only in-frame clones, some missing. The repertoire includes some 58,000 clones, roughly four fifths of them detected once, and about 30% sits in the top ten. The sequenced sample was peripheral blood. All receptors come from a man in his sixties with COVID-19, enrolled during active disease.

This chain joins TRBV2 and TRBJ1-2, with a possible D match to TRBD1 (6 bases). Trimming took off 5 bases at V and 5 bases at J, with 12 bases between the two ends. Germline lookup yields CDR1 SNHLY and CDR2 FYNNEI. The CDR3 spans 13 residues. The CDR3 region is CASSLVTGYGYTF. The CDR3 bases are TGTGCCAGCAGTTTAGTTACAGGGTATGGCTACACCTTC.

DNA of the CDR3: TGTGCCAGCAGTGTACGGAGGGGAGCAACTAATGAAAAACTGTTTTTT. It specifies CASSVRRGATNEKLFF. This chain connects TRBV2 to TRBJ1-4, with a tentative D call TRBD1 (5 bases). The germline CDR1 and CDR2 sequences are SNHLY and FYNNEI. Deletions cut 4 bases from V and 0 bases from J, with 12 bases between. The CDR3 is 16 residues long.

The chain combines TRBV12-3 or TRBV12-4 with TRBJ2-7; a possible D gene is TRBD1 (6 bases). Trimming took off 3 bases at V and 8 bases at J, with 14 bases between the two ends. The CDR3 covers 13 residues. The CDR3, as DNA: TGTGCCAGCAGTTTTAATCAAGGGGGTAAGCAGTACTTC. Amino acid sequence: CASSFNQGGKQYF.

The V call is TRBV14, the J call TRBJ2-1; 11 nucleotides line up with TRBD2. V gave up 0 bases and J gave up 8 bases; unmatched junction bases: 6. The CDR3 length is 16 residues. Germline CDR1 is SGHDN and CDR2 is FVKESK. CDR3 DNA sequence: TGTGCCAGCAGCCAAGACAAACTAGCGGGAGCCGATGAGCAGTTCTTC. This gives the protein CASSQDKLAGADEQFF. The full variable domain, with the rest looked up from reference TRBV14 and TRBJ2-1, is EAGVTQFPSHSVIEKGQTVTLRCDPISGHDNLYWYRRVMGKEIKFLLHFVKESKQDESGMPNNRFLAERTGGTYSTLKVQPAELEDSGVYFCASSQDKLAGADEQFFGPGTRLTVL.

This chain connects TRBV27 to TRBJ1-4; tentative D call: TRBD1 (6 bases). V shed 2 bases and J shed 4 bases, with 11 bases lying between them. There are 15 residues in the CDR3. CDR1 is MNHEY and CDR2 is SMNVEV in the germline V gene (reference sequence). CDR3 nucleotide sequence: TGTGCCAGCAGTTTAGCAGGGGCCGGTAATGAAAAACTGTTTTTT. Its translation: CASSLAGAGNEKLFF.

The chain has TRBV18 and TRBJ1-2; TRBD1 might be the D (5 bases). Trimming removed 2 bases at V and 2 bases at J, with 27 bases between. CDR3 length equals 20 residues. The germline gives CDR1 KGHSH, CDR2 LQKENI. The CDR3 DNA reads as TGTGCCAGCTCACCATATAGAACTGGACTAACGGGGCCGAAGAACTATGGCTACACCTTC. Translating gives CASSPYRTGLTGPKNYGYTF.

In this sample, this clone turned up once. This rearrangement joins TRBV5-6 to TRBJ2-4; D is possibly TRBD1 (6 bases). The CDR3 is 14 amino acids. V lost 0 bases and J lost 8, with 12 bases in between. CDR1 and CDR2 from the germline V gene are SGHDT and YYEEEE. The CDR3 is CASSLVSGVDIQYF. Written as DNA, the CDR3 is TGTGCCAGCAGCTTGGTGTCAGGGGTTGACATTCAGTACTTC.

This chain connects TRBV6-5 to TRBJ1-1; a possible D gene is TRBD1 (5 bases). The CDR3 length is 14 residues. Germline values: CDR1 MNHEY, CDR2 SVGAGI. Trimming took off 5 bases at V and 2 bases at J, with 12 bases between the two ends. The CDR3 loop reads CASSIDRINTEAFF. The CDR3 bases are TGTGCCAGCAGTATAGACAGAATCAACACTGAAGCTTTCTTT.

CDR3 region: CASSKAWDREWAGNTIYF. In nucleotides, the CDR3 is TGTGCCAGCAGCAAAGCCTGGGACAGGGAGTGGGCTGGAAACACCATATATTTT. The chain recombines TRBV21-1 with TRBJ1-3; the D call TRBD1 from the table was never checked on the DNA. TRBV21-1 has pseudogene status. CDR3 length: 18 residues.

V usage is TRBV7-8 and J usage is TRBJ1-5; no clear D. CDR1 is SGHVS and CDR2 is FQNEAQ in the germline V gene. V was cut by 7 bases and J by 4 bases, with 8 bases left in between. The CDR3 is 12 amino acids. The CDR3 sequence: CASNYENQPQHF. The CDR3 nucleotides read TGTGCCAGCAATTATGAGAATCAGCCCCAGCATTTT. Together with reference TRBV7-8 and TRBJ1-5, the CDR3 gives the full variable domain: GAGVSQSPRYKVAKRGQDVALRCDPISGHVSLFWYQQALGQGPEFLTYFQNEAQLDKSGLPSDRFFAERPEGSVSTLKIQRTQQEDSAVYLCASNYENQPQHFGDGTRLSIL.

The gene calls are TRBV3-1 (or the pseudogene TRBV3-2) and TRBJ2-3, with 7 nucleotides matching TRBD2. The J segment lost 2 bases and the V segment lost 0 bases, leaving 8 bases of the junction unmatched. The V gene's germline CDR1 is LGHDT and CDR2 YNNKEL (reference sequence). CDR3 size: 17 residues. The CDR3 DNA reads as TGTGCCAGCAGCCAAGATCAGGCGGGAGCCCCCACAGATACGCAGTATTTT. It is translated as CASSQDQAGAPTDTQYF.

The chain carries TRBV2 and TRBJ1-4, with a tentative D call TRBD1 (5 bases). V dropped 4 bases and J dropped 5 bases, with 11 bases sitting between them. Germline CDR1 is SNHLY and CDR2 is FYNNEI. The CDR3 consists of 14 residues. In nucleotides, the CDR3 is TGTGCCAGCAGTGCCCGGAAGGGGAATGAAAAACTGTTTTTT. Encoded protein: CASSARKGNEKLFF.

The table lists this clone with a few counts. CDR3 sequence: CASSLSTRAPMNTEAFF. In DNA, the CDR3 is TGTGCCAGCAGCTTATCAACCAGGGCTCCCATGAACACTGAAGCTTTCTTT. The chain is built from TRBV11-3 and TRBJ1-1; TRBD1 might be the D (5 bases). The CDR3 runs to 17 residues. CDR1 is SGHNT and CDR2 is YENEEA in the germline V gene. The V end was cut by 2 bases, the J end by 0 bases, with 16 bases between.

The chain joins TRBV19 to TRBJ2-7; 8 nucleotides line up with TRBD1. Germline values: CDR1 LNHDA, CDR2 SQIVND (reference sequence). This CDR3 is 14 amino acids long. V was clipped by 3 bases and J by 6 bases; unmatched bases: 7. The CDR3 protein is CASSIRQGAVEQYF. CDR3 bases: TGTGCCAGTAGTATCCGGCAGGGGGCGGTCGAGCAGTACTTC.

The chain employs TRBV3-1 (or the pseudogene TRBV3-2) and TRBJ1-5; TRBD1 might be the D (6 bases). V was shortened by 0 bases and J by 6 bases, with 12 bases between the two germline ends. The V gene's germline CDR1 is LGHDT and CDR2 YNNKEL (reference sequence). CDR3 length: 15 amino acids. The CDR3 loop reads CASSQDRGKTQPQHF. CDR3 bases: TGTGCCAGCAGCCAAGATAGGGGGAAAACTCAGCCCCAGCATTTT.

The chain couples TRBV6-2 or TRBV6-3 to TRBJ1-1, with D possibly being TRBD1 (5 bases). V dropped 5 bases and J dropped 9 bases, with 13 bases sitting between them. The CDR3 contains 12 residues. Germline values: CDR1 MNHEY, CDR2 SVGEGT. The CDR3 protein is CASSRTPDKAFF. CDR3 nucleotide sequence: TGTGCCAGCAGTCGGACACCAGATAAAGCTTTCTTT.

The rearrangement uses TRBV2 and TRBJ1-5; a possible D gene is TRBD1 (5 bases). Looked up from germline, CDR1 is SNHLY and CDR2 is FYNNEI. The V gene lost 6 bases and the J gene lost 2 bases, with 14 bases spanning the gap. This CDR3 has 15 amino acids. The CDR3 nucleotides read TGTGCCAGCAGACGGGGGACGGTCGGCAATCAGCCCCAGCATTTT. This translates into CASRRGTVGNQPQHF.

The table lists this clone with a count of one. CDR3 bases: TGCAGCGTTGCAGGGGGCCCAACCTCTAACTATGGCTACACCTTC. Encoded protein: CSVAGGPTSNYGYTF. The V and J genes are TRBV29-1 and TRBJ1-2, with 8 nucleotides matching TRBD1. CDR3 size: 15 residues. Germline CDR1 reads SQVTM; CDR2 reads ANQGSEA. V lost 4 bases, J lost 0 bases, and 7 bases stayed unmatched.

J is TRBJ2-7 and V is TRBV5-8; weak D call: TRBD1 (6 bases). The V end was cut by 0 bases, the J end by 1 base, with 14 bases between. The CDR3 covers 16 residues. CDR1 SGHTS and CDR2 YDEGEE come from the germline V gene. This CDR3 is CASSLGDRPSSYEQYF. CDR3 DNA: TGTGCCAGCAGCTTGGGCGACAGGCCGTCATCCTACGAGCAGTACTTC.

This clone occurred once. The rearrangement links TRBV19 to TRBJ2-7; TRBD2 might be the D (6 bases). The CDR3 has 14 residues. Germline V gives CDR1 LNHDA, CDR2 SQIVND (reference sequence). Trimming removed 5 bases at V and 2 bases at J, with 13 bases between. CDR3 loop: CASSDSGRPYEQYF. CDR3 DNA: TGTGCCAGTAGTGATAGCGGAAGGCCCTACGAGCAGTACTTC.

The rearrangement joins TRBV11-2 to TRBJ1-2; the D is unclear. The length of the CDR3 is 15 residues. Germline CDR1 and CDR2: SGHAT and FQNNGV. The V end lost 4 bases, the J end lost 3 bases, and 15 bases lay between the germline ends. In nucleotides, the CDR3 is TGTGCCAGCAGCTCAAGACTTATGAGACACTATGGCTACACCTTC. Translation gives CASSSRLMRHYGYTF.

This clone was detected only a few times. The chain joins TRBV18 to TRBJ1-3; D possibly corresponds to TRBD1 (5 bases). The V end was cut by 2 bases, the J end by 0 bases, with 11 bases between. Germline V gene data show CDR1 as KGHSH and CDR2 as LQKENI. The CDR3 loop spans 16 amino acids. This CDR3 reads CASSPRDFHSGNTIYF. CDR3 nucleotide sequence: TGTGCCAGCTCACCAAGGGACTTTCACTCTGGAAACACCATATATTTT.